The clone carrying this T cell receptor (beta chain) has only a few counts. Its specificity is unknown. TCRdb reprocessed the RT-PCR reads via MiXCR and lists one record per CDR3 protein. The table shows 500,000 to 600,000 distinct CDR3 sequences, with approximately 10% occurring only once. This sample is part of a study of response to subunit inactivated influenza vaccine. Notes on the study in general: A suggestion made by the authors is that each seasonal influenza vaccination recruits few new T cells.

The V and J ends lost 3 bases and 7 bases respectively, with 25 bases between them. The CDR3 covers 18 residues. Germline values: CDR1 SEHNR, CDR2 FQNEAQ (reference sequence). Sequenced material: PBMCs from blood, taken on the day of vaccination. This sequence joins TRBV7-9 and TRBJ2-4; D is perhaps TRBD1 or TRBD2 (6 bases each). The receptor was isolated from a man aged 50-60 years who received an inactivated influenza vaccine. This CDR3 reads CASSLVYSIEEGGNIQYF. Here the CDR3 DNA reads TGTGCCAGCAGCTTGGTTTATAGTATCGAAGAAGGGGGGAACATTCAGTACTTC.